Listed below are T cell receptor beta chains from one sample, sequenced in a study of blood T cell repertoires in COVID-19. Generated by immunoSEQ multiplex PCR, the TCRdb table keeps only in-frame clones and is missing some. The sample contains some 320,000 clones, more than 70% of which appear only once. The material sequenced was PBMCs or T cells enriched from blood (not recorded which). The receptors shown here come from a woman aged 25 to 45 who had recovered from COVID-19. Each CDR3 is given with its conserved first and last residue. The order of the fields is CDR3 protein, CDR3 DNA, CDR3 length, V gene, J gene, clone size, D gene. The D gene is left open where the match is weak. Size tells how often a clone was seen (once, few, many) or the class of an expanded clone, and some rows leave it out.

cdr3_aa: CASSSQTTGPRVQETQYF; cdr3_nt: TGTGCCAGCAGCTCCCAAACTACAGGCCCCAGAGTCCAAGAGACCCAGTACTTC; cdr3_length: 18; v_call: TRBV14; j_call: TRBJ2-5; clone_size: NA; d_call: NA
cdr3_aa: CASSTRDRGIYEQYF; cdr3_nt: TGTGCCAGTAGTACCCGGGACAGGGGGATCTACGAGCAGTACTTC; cdr3_length: 15; v_call: TRBV19; j_call: TRBJ2-7; clone_size: few; d_call: TRBD1
cdr3_aa: CASSTRPGTGPMNTEAFF; cdr3_nt: TGCGCCAGCAGCACACGTCCCGGGACAGGACCCATGAACACTGAAGCTTTCTTT; cdr3_length: 18; v_call: TRBV5-1; j_call: TRBJ1-1; clone_size: NA; d_call: TRBD1
cdr3_aa: CSACDPSGTRYEEQFF; cdr3_nt: TGCAGTGCTTGTGACCCCTCCGGGACTAGATATGAGGAGCAGTTCTTC; cdr3_length: 16; v_call: TRBV20-1; j_call: TRBJ2-1; clone_size: NA; d_call: TRBD2
cdr3_aa: CASSLGEAGTAQNEQFF; cdr3_nt: TGCGCCAGCAGTTTAGGTGAGGCCGGGACAGCCCAGAATGAGCAGTTCTTC; cdr3_length: 17; v_call: TRBV10-1; j_call: TRBJ2-1; clone_size: NA; d_call: TRBD1
cdr3_aa: CASSIVLENTEAFF; cdr3_nt: TGTGCCAGTAGTATAGTATTAGAGAACACTGAAGCTTTCTTT; cdr3_length: 14; v_call: TRBV19; j_call: TRBJ1-1; clone_size: NA; d_call: NA
cdr3_aa: CASSPRQVPLETVGTIYF; cdr3_nt: TGTGCCAGCTCACCACGACAGGTACCTCTGGAAACAGTTGGGACCATATATTTT; cdr3_length: 18; v_call: TRBV18; j_call: TRBJ1-3; clone_size: NA; d_call: NA
cdr3_aa: CATSGEGPHRTSGDQETQYF; cdr3_nt: TGTGCCACCAGTGGGGAGGGGCCTCATCGGACTAGCGGGGATCAAGAGACCCAGTACTTC; cdr3_length: 20; v_call: TRBV24-1; j_call: TRBJ2-5; clone_size: NA; d_call: TRBD2
cdr3_aa: CSAVLVASTDTQYF; cdr3_nt: TGCAGCGCCGTCCTAGTGGCTAGCACAGATACGCAGTATTTT; cdr3_length: 14; v_call: TRBV29-1; j_call: TRBJ2-3; clone_size: NA; d_call: NA
cdr3_aa: CAWSGRGRNTEAFF; cdr3_nt: TGTGCCTGGAGTGGCAGGGGCCGGAACACTGAAGCTTTCTTT; cdr3_length: 14; v_call: TRBV30; j_call: TRBJ1-1; clone_size: NA; d_call: NA
cdr3_aa: CASSLRAGNYGYTF; cdr3_nt: TGTGCCAGCAGCTTAAGGGCAGGGAACTATGGCTACACCTTC; cdr3_length: 14; v_call: TRBV7-9; j_call: TRBJ1-2; clone_size: NA; d_call: NA
cdr3_aa: CASSSFGGGAQYF; cdr3_nt: TGTGCCAGCAGCTCCTTTGGCGGGGGGGCCCAGTACTTC; cdr3_length: 13; v_call: TRBV6-2/TRBV6-3; j_call: TRBJ2-5; clone_size: NA; d_call: TRBD2
cdr3_aa: CASSPQTGGSSIFGYTF; cdr3_nt: TGTGCCAGCAGCCCCCAGACAGGGGGCTCTTCGATCTTTGGCTACACCTTC; cdr3_length: 17; v_call: TRBV9; j_call: TRBJ1-2; clone_size: once; d_call: TRBD1
cdr3_aa: CASSGVETGWAAEVYMNTEAFF; cdr3_nt: TGTGCCAGCAGCGGAGTAGAGACAGGGTGGGCGGCTGAAGTATACATGAACACTGAAGCTTTCTTT; cdr3_length: 22; v_call: TRBV9; j_call: TRBJ1-1; clone_size: NA; d_call: TRBD1